This TCR beta chain was captured by sequencing in a study of T-cell memory formation after mild COVID-19. Only a few counts were recorded for this clonotype. Using its own MiXCR run on the 5' RACE reads, TCRdb lists one record per CDR3 protein. The sample has roughly 620,000 distinct CDR3 sequences; approximately 18% are singletons. The clonotype comes from an adult woman who had mild COVID-19 (a few samples of this study predate the infection). Cell type and time point are not known. Sequenced input: PBMCs or a T cell subset sorted from them (not recorded which).

The CDR3 nucleotides are TGTGCCAGCAGCGGACAGGGAAGATTTCATCGGAACACTGAAGCTTTCTTT. Encoded protein: CASSGQGRFHRNTEAFF. The rearrangement uses TRBV7-2 and TRBJ1-1, with 8 bases lining up with TRBD1. CDR1 is SGHTA, CDR2 FQGNSA, per germline. CDR3 size: 17 residues. Trimming removed 5 bases from V and 1 base from J; junction bases left unmatched: 12.